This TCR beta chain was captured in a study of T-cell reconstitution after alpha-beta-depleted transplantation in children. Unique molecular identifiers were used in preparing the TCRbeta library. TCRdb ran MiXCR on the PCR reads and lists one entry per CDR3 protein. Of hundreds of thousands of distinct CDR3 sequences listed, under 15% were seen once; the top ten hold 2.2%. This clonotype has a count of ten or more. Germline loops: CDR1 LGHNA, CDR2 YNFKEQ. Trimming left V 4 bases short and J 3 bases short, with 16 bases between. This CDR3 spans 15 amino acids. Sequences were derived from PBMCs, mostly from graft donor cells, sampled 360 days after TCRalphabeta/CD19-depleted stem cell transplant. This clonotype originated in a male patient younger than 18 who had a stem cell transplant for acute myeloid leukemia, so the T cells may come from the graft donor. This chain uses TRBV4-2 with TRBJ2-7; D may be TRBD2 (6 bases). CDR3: CASSPPGGAGYEQYF. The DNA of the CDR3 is TGTGCCAGCAGCCCCCCCGGCGGAGCGGGCTACGAGCAGTACTTC.